This T cell receptor (beta chain) was recovered during a study of cytomegalovirus exposure and HLA in healthy donors. PCR amplification relied on 60 Vbeta primers (plus 13 Jbeta primers). The data were produced by immunoSEQ multiplex PCR, yet TCRdb's version contains in-frame clones alone and is incomplete. The table shows about 59,000 clones, with about 80% occurring only once. Of note for this clone: Its target is unknown.

At the time of sampling, donors were nominally healthy, though unrecorded immune exposures were likely. Whole-study results and caveats: A later analysis showed HLA-associated TCR beta chains outstripping equally common others in clonal expansion.

Trimming took 1 base from V and 4 from J, leaving 10 bases between them. CDR1 LNHNV and CDR2 YYDKDF come from the germline V gene (reference sequence). This CDR3 spans 14 amino acids. V usage is TRBV15 and J usage is TRBJ2-5, with D possibly being TRBD2 (5 bases). The sample was PBMCs. This TCR derives from a woman aged 40-49 years in good health and CMV-seronegative. Here the CDR3 reads CATSRVRARETQYF. In DNA, the CDR3 is TGTGCCACCAGCAGAGTGAGGGCTAGAGAGACCCAGTACTTC.